This T cell receptor (beta chain) was captured in a study of blood T cell repertoires in COVID-19. The CDR3 is made up of 15 amino acids. Trimming cost V 3 bases and J 4 bases, with 13 bases left between them. The germline V gene encodes CDR1 LNHDA and CDR2 SQIVND (reference sequence). Repertoires were generated with immunoSEQ multiplex PCR, while TCRdb's copy carries only in-frame clones and drops some. The data hold 130,000 to 150,000 clones, with around 90% observed a single time. This clonotype originated in a man between 65 and 79 years old with acute or convalescent COVID-19. The genes are TRBV19 and TRBJ1-5, with a possible D match to TRBD1 (5 bases). What was sequenced was peripheral blood. CDR3 amino acids: CASSIFAGENQPQHF. The CDR3 nucleotides are TGTGCCAGTAGTATCTTTGCGGGGGAAAATCAGCCCCAGCATTTT.